This T cell receptor (beta chain) is from a study of shared clonotypes between healthy human individuals (dated by TCRdb to between 2020 and 2021). As for the study more broadly: A couple of women and three men aged 18 to 49 years were included in the cohort. For each donor, CD4 naive and CD4 memory were each run on three plates, CD8 naive on two plates, and CD8 memory on one plate. Blood TCR repertoires of a handful of healthy adults were deeply sequenced to estimate repertoire size and the extent of clonotype sharing between individuals. Libraries were prepared and TCR repertoires were sequenced by different laboratories using diverse techniques, in order to increase sequencing depth and limit assay-specific biases. Leukapheresis yielded between about 0.94 and 9.5 billion PBMCs per donor. What the authors observed across the whole study: Naive subsets generally had larger estimated clonotype richness than memory subsets. Rarefaction of sorted-subset datasets indicated incomplete sequencing despite the large sequencing depth. Sampling was restricted to blood, and TCR repertoires in tissues likely differ from the TCR repertoires found in blood. Clonotypes shared by all four sorted-subset donors showed higher generation probabilities than non-shared clonotypes. Pairwise subsampling led to the expectation that sequencing depth would affect the degree of clonotype sharing among donors. The genetic and exposure-history diversity represented was limited by the small number of donors. Approximately 4.8% of naive CD4, around 3.6% of naive CD8, 2.3% of memory CD4, and about 0.4% of memory CD8 clonotypes were shared across several donors.

A remark on this clone: The clone's antigen remains unknown. Nothing much larger sits one base from this clone, and base qualities are not available.

Donors were healthy HIV-negative adults with no recently reported acute infections or vaccinations. Only Caucasian adults living in Nashville, Tennessee, USA were represented among the donors. Magnetic negative selection was used to enrich CD4+ T cells, after which naive cells were positively selected on CD45RA and the negative fraction became the memory subset. After blood collection by leukapheresis, PBMCs were isolated using Ficoll-Histopaque density gradient centrifugation and then cryopreserved in the vapor phase of liquid nitrogen. Analytical flow cytometry was used to check the purity and quantity of every magnetically sorted T cell population. Genomic DNA was isolated from every sorted fraction and measured by UV absorbance on a Nanodrop 2000c. Using the deep immunoSEQ assay, TCR CDR3 regions were amplified from genomic DNA by multiplex PCR. Extracted genomic DNA from each cell subset was spread evenly across all wells of several immunoSEQ 96-well plates, with each plate serving as a replicate. Each replicate PCR for sorted subsets received around 0.2 ug genomic DNA, equal to 28,000 or so T cell genomes. The purified libraries were quantified using a Qubit 3.0 fluorometer, sized with a Bioanalyzer 2100, and then quantified again using the KAPA Library Quantification kit. Each immunoSEQ 96-well plate was sequenced on its own single-read 150-cycle Illumina NextSeq 550 flow cell. The source study handled its data this way. Because the immunoSEQ output included only junctional sequences and no quality scores, the filtering could not be the same as the filtering used for full-length reads. To assign V/J genes and CDR3, sequences were annotated against IMGT germline references using PyIR, a Python wrapper for IgBLAST v1.9. Reads were filtered out if the reads had weak V/J assignments (E-value above 1e-6), no CDR3, stop codons, out-of-frame junctions, or ambiguous translated residues. V3J clonotypes were defined by identical inferred V gene, J gene, and CDR3 amino acid sequence. Percentage overlap between repertoires was calculated by dividing the number of shared unique clonotypes by the size of the smaller repertoire. Three approaches were used to assess repertoire richness: RTK rarefaction, the Chao1 estimator, and Recon v2.1 estimates of unobserved clonotypes. For all TCRbeta clonotypes obtained by the gDNA method from several donors, generation probabilities were computed with OLGA. Drawn from immuneACCESS, this table holds only the in-frame rearrangements with V and J called that TCRdb kept. Clones are partly lost; checked studies trace under half to an unresolved V gene and leave the rest unexplained. V and J calls and clone size follow that table, whereas D and trimming were derived from the DNA. Counted in this sample were some 2.4 million clones; 90% to 95% of them appeared once. 0.36% of the sample belongs to the ten largest clones.

According to the germline V gene, CDR1 reads MGHRA and CDR2 reads YSYEKL. The CDR3 contains 16 residues, cysteine and phenylalanine counted. Only the CDR3 region is kept as DNA, spanning 48 bases read in frame from base 1. Germline trimming: 4 bases from V, 4 bases from J; junction bases outside gene matches: 6. Material for sequencing was naive CD4+ T cells from PBMCs. This specimen's cell subset or site label, per the study, means: CD45RA+ positively selected. The chain employs TRBV4-1 and TRBJ2-3, with 12 middle bases fitting TRBD2. This receptor was taken from a man between 18 and 29 years old in good health. Some clones in this sample may be carry-over from other donors' samples. The CDR3 protein: CASSRRLAGDADTQYF. The nucleotide sequence reads TGCGCCAGCAGCCGAAGACTAGCGGGAGATGCAGATACGCAGTATTTT.